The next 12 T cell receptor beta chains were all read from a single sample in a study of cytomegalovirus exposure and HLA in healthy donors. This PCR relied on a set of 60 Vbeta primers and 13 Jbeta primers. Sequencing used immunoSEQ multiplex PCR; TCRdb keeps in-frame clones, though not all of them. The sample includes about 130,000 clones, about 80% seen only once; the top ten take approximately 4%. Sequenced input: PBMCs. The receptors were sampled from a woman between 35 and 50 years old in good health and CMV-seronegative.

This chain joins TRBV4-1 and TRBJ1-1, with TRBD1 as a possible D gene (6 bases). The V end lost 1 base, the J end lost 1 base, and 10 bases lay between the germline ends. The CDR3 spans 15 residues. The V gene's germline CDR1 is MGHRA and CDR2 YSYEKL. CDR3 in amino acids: CASSQVGAGNTEAFF. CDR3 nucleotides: TGCGCCAGCAGCCAAGTGGGGGCTGGGAACACTGAAGCTTTCTTT.

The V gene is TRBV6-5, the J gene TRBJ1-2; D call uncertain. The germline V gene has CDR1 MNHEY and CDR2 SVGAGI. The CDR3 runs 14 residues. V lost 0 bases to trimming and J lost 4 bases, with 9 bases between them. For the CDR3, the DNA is TGTGCCAGCAGTTACTCTTCCGGGTCCTATGGCTACACCTTC. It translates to CASSYSSGSYGYTF.

DNA of the CDR3: TGTGCCAGCTCCAGGCATGGCAAAAACATTCAGTACTTC. Its translation: CASSRHGKNIQYF. This sequence joins TRBV25-1 and TRBJ2-4; no firm D call. The germline V gene encodes CDR1 MGHDK and CDR2 SYGVNS. V was cut by 8 bases and J by 3 bases, with 11 bases left in between. The CDR3 sequence is 13 residues long.

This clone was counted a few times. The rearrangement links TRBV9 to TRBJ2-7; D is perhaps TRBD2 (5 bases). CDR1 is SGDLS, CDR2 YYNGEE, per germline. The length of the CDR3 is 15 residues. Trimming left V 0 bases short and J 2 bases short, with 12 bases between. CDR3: CASSVGDSAAYEQYF. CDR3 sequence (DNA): TGTGCCAGCAGCGTAGGGGATAGCGCGGCCTACGAGCAGTACTTC.

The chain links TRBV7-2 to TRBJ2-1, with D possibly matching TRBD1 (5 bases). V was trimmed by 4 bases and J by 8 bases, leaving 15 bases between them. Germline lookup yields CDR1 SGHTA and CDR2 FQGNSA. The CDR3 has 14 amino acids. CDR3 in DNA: TGTGCCAGCAGCTCGAACCAGGGTCCGCATGAGCAGTTCTTC. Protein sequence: CASSSNQGPHEQFF.

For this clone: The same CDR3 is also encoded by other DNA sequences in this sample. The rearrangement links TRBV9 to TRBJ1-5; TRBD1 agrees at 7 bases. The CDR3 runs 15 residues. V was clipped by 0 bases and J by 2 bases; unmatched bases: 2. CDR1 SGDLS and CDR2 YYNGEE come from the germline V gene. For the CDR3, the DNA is TGTGCCAGCAGCGTAGGACAGGGAGGCAATCAGCCCCAGCATTTT. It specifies CASSVGQGGNQPQHF.

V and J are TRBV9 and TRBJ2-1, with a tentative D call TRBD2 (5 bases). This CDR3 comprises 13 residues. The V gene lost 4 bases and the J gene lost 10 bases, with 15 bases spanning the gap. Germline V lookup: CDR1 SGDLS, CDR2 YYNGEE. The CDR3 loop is CASSIPLGGEQFF. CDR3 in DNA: TGTGCCAGCAGCATCCCCCTTGGAGGAGAGCAGTTCTTC. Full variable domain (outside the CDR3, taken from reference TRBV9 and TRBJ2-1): DSGVTQTPKHLITATGQRVTLRCSPRSGDLSVYWYQQSLDQGLQFLIQYYNGEERAKGNILERFSAQQFPDLHSELNLSSLELGDSALYFCASSIPLGGEQFFGPGTRLTVL.

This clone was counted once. CDR3 nucleotide sequence: TGTGCCAGCAGTGATCGCGGGGGGGCCAGCACAGATACGCAGTATTTT. As protein: CASSDRGGASTDTQYF. The chain carries TRBV6-1 and TRBJ2-3; 9 bases align to TRBD2. From germline, CDR1 is MNHNS and CDR2 SASEGT. V was clipped by 3 bases and J by 0 bases; unmatched bases: 4. The CDR3 runs 16 residues.

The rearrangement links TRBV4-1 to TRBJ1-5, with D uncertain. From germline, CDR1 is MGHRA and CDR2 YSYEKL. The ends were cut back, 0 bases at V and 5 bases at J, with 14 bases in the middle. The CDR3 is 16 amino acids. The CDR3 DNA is TGCGCCAGCAGCCAAGAGGAGGGCCGAACCTATCAGCCCCAGCATTTT. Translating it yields CASSQEEGRTYQPQHF.

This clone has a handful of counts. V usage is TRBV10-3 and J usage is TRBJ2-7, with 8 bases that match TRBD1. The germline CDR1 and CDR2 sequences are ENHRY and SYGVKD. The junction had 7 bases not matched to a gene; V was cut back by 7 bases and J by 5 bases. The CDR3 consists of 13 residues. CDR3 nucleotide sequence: TGTGCCATCACTACTGGACAGGGAGACGAGCAGTACTTC. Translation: CAITTGQGDEQYF.

This CDR3 is CASSRGTGDGYTF. In nucleotides, the CDR3 is TGCGCCAGCAGCCGCGGGACAGGGGACGGCTACACCTTC. The genes are TRBV4-3 and TRBJ1-2; 10 bases line up with TRBD1. The germline gives CDR1 LGHNA, CDR2 YSLEER. V was clipped by 4 bases and J by 8 bases; unmatched bases: 4. The CDR3 sequence is 13 residues long.

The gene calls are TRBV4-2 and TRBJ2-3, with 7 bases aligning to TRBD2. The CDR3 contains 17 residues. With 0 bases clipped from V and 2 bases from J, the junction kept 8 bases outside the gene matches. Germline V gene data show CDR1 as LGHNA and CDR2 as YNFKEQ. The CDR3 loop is CASSQDSSGEPTDTQYF. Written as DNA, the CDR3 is TGTGCCAGCAGCCAAGATTCAAGCGGGGAGCCCACAGATACGCAGTATTTT.